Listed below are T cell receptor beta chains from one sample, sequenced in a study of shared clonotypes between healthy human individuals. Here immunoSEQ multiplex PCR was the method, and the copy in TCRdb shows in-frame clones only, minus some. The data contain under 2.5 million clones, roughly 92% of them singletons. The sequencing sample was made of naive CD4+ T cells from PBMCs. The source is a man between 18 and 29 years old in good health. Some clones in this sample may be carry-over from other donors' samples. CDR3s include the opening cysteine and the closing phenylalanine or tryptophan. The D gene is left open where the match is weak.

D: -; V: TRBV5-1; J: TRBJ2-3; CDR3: CASGSGGTDTQYF
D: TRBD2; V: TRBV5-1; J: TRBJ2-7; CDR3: CASSLRASGEQYF
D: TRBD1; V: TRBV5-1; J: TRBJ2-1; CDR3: CASSGWGSGGGYNEQFF
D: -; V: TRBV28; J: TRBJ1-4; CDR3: CATTLDATNEKLFF
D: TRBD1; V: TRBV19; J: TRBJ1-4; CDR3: CASSIGQGRPNEKLFF
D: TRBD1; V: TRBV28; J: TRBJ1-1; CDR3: CASSLYRGILSNTEAFF
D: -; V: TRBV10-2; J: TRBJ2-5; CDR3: CASSNREEETQYF
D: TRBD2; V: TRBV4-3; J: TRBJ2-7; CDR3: CASSQGWGLAGLYEQYF
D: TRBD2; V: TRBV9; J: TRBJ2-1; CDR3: CASSVGGRAYNEQFF
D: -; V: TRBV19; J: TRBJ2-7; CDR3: CASSKDSSYEQYF
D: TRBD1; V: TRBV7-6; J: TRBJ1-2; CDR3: CASSSGTDGYTF
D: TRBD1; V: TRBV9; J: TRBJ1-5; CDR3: CASSGTGNSNQPQHF
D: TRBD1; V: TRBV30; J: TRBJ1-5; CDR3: CAWSVGTGGNQPQHF
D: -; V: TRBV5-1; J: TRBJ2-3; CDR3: CASSLLAVGADTQYF
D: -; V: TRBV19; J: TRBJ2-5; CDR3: CASSIQYQETQYF
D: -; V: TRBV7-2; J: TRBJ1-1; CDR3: CASTRPPGTEAFF
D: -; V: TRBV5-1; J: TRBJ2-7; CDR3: CASQKETDSYEQYF
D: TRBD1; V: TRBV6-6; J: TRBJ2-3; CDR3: CASTQGNLVDTQYF
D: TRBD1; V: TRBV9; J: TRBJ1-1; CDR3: CASSLTGGNTEAFF
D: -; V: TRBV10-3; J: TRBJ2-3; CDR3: CAISEGQGGGDTQYF
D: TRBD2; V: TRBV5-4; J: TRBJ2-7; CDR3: CASSHTPGLAPSYEQYF
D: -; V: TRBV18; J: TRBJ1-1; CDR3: CASSAPGRGNTEAFF
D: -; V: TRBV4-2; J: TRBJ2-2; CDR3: CASSQLSASTNTGELFF
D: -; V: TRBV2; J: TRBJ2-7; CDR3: CASSDQGDSYEQYF
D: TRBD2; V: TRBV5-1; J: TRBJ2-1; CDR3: CASSSGLADDNEQFF